This paragraph reports one T cell receptor (beta chain). Its antigen is undetermined. The CDR3 contains 14 residues. Germline CDR1 reads SGHTA; CDR2 reads FQGNSA. V lost 4 bases and J lost 6; bases outside the gene matches: 7. This sample is part of a study of high-grade serous ovarian cancer treatment subgroups. Study background: On average, 14,192 reads and 6,500 to 8,000 unique TCR beta rearrangements were obtained per sample.

General study points: TCR clonal relatedness correlated positively with neoantigen level. Without spatial data, bulk sequencing limits insight into HGSC tumor diversity. Different patients shared almost no repertoire; same-patient tumors shared about 0.095 to 0.85.

Sequenced by immunoSEQ multiplex PCR; TCRdb stores in-frame clones only, minus some. The data hold thousands of clones, with approximately 79% observed a single time. Tumor tissue was taken before any definitive surgery or chemotherapy was given. The chain uses TRBV7-2 and TRBJ2-7; 9 nucleotides align to TRBD1. This TCR came from a human donor with high-grade serous ovarian cancer. Sequencing was done on a sample of tumor tissue. Here the CDR3 DNA reads TGTGCCAGCAGCTACCCCGGGACAGGGACCGAGCAGTACTTC. It is translated as CASSYPGTGTEQYF.